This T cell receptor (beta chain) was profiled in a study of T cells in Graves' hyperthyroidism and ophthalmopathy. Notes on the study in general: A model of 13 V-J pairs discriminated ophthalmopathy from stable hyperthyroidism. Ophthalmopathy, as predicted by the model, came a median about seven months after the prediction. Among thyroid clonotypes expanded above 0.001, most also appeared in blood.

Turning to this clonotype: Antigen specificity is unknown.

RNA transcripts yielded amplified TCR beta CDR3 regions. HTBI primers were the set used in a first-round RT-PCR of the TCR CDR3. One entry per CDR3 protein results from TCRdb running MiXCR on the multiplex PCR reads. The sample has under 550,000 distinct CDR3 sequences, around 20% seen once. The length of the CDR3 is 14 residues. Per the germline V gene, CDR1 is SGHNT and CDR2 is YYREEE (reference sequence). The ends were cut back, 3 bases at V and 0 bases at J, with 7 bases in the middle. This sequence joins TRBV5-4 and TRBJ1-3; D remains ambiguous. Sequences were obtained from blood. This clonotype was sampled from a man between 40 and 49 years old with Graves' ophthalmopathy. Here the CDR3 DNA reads TGTGCCAGCAGCTCGGGGTTCTCTGGAAACACCATATATTTT. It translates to CASSSGFSGNTIYF.